This T cell receptor (beta chain) was sequenced for a study of post-analysis software for immune sequencing data. In the study overall: The study covered relapsing-remitting, secondary progressive and progressive-relapsing courses of multiple sclerosis. General study points: Compared against controls, patients with multiple sclerosis displayed significantly lower normalized Chao1 diversity. Elevated frequency relative to controls characterized four or five TRBV segments in patients, TRBV5-6, TRBV5-1 and TRBV20-1 among them.

CDR1 SQVTM and CDR2 ANQGSEA come from the germline V gene. The CDR3 has 14 amino acids. For this clonotype: The antigen is not known. One junction end disagrees with the germline gene, perhaps due to a read error.

The TCR beta cDNA libraries carried unique molecular identifiers. TCRdb re-analysed the PCR reads in MiXCR, keeping a single row per CDR3 protein. This table holds some 260,000 distinct CDR3 sequences, 35% to 45% found once. The source material was blood. This clonotype originated in a girl aged 5-17 years with multiple sclerosis. The J gene is TRBJ1-1, the V gene TRBV29-1; 8 bases map to TRBD1. CDR3 DNA sequence: TGCAGCGCTGAAGGTGCAGGGGGCTTTCCTGAAGCTTTCTTT. Translated, it gives CSAEGAGGFPEAFF.